This T cell receptor (beta chain) derives from a study of blood T cell repertoires in COVID-19. Seattle participants joined during active infection and were tracked over time. V shed 6 bases, J shed 0 bases, and the junction held 5 bases outside the gene matches. Germline V CDR1 and CDR2: MNHEY, SVGEGT. The CDR3 runs 15 residues. Libraries were prepared by immunoSEQ multiplex PCR; TCRdb keeps only in-frame clonotypes and omits some of them. Of 450,000 or so clones in the sample, about 87% were seen once. The chain combines TRBV6-2 or TRBV6-3 with TRBJ2-7, with 10 positions matching TRBD2. The source of this sequence is a man between 18 and 29 years old with COVID-19, enrolled during active disease. Material: peripheral blood. The CDR3 DNA reads TGTGCCAGCAGCGGGTTAGCGGGGGGCTCCTACGAGCAGTACTTC. Its translation: CASSGLAGGSYEQYF.